Shown below are 30 T cell receptor beta chains from a single sample sequenced in a study of T-cell reconstitution after alpha-beta-depleted transplantation in children. Unique molecular identifiers were used in preparing the TCRbeta library. TCRdb recomputed calls from the PCR reads with MiXCR, one row per CDR3 protein. The sample lists 190,000 or so distinct CDR3 sequences, over 5.5% occurring once. This specimen was PBMCs from the stem cell graft donor, taken from the stem cell graft. These receptors were obtained from a human donor who donated a stem cell graft to a child with Wiskott-Aldrich syndrome.

This clonotype has a count of ten or more. The V gene is TRBV7-9, the J gene TRBJ1-2; possibly TRBD1 for D (5 bases). The CDR3 is 13 residues long. In germline, CDR1 is SEHNR, CDR2 FQNEAQ (reference sequence). Trimming stripped 5 bases from V and 7 bases from J, with 14 bases between. The CDR3 coding sequence is TGTGCCAGCAGCGAAGATGGGGGTGGTGGCTACACCTTC. Its protein product is CASSEDGGGGYTF.

This clonotype was found many times. The rearrangement uses TRBV3-1 and TRBJ1-1; D not resolved. The CDR3 loop spans 12 amino acids. V lost 6 bases to trimming and J lost 4 bases, with 9 bases between them. CDR1 is LGHDT, CDR2 YNNKEL, per germline (reference sequence). Here the CDR3 DNA reads TGTGCCAGCAGATCGTGGGGCACTGAAGCTTTCTTT. It codes for CASRSWGTEAFF. Using reference TRBV3-1 and TRBJ1-1 for the parts outside the CDR3, the full variable domain is DTAVSQTPKYLVTQMGNDKSIKCEQNLGHDTMYWYKQDSKKFLKIMFSYNNKELIINETVPNRFSPKSPDKAHLNLHINSLELGDSAVYFCASRSWGTEAFFGQGTRLTVV.

This clonotype was detected ten times or more. The junction does not match germline at one end; this may be a read error. The chain has TRBV7-8 and TRBJ1-1; D call uncertain. Germline V CDR1 and CDR2: SGHVS, FQNEAQ. The CDR3 extends over 12 amino acids. DNA for the CDR3: TGTGCCAGCAGCGTAGCCGGGCGGAGGGCTTTCTTT. Its protein product is CASSVAGRRAFF. Using reference TRBV7-8 and TRBJ1-1 for the parts outside the CDR3, the full variable domain is GAGVSQSPRYKVAKRGQDVALRCDPISGHVSLFWYQQALGQGPEFLTYFQNEAQLDKSGLPSDRFFAERPEGSVSTLKIQRTQQEDSAVYLCASSVAGRRAFFGQGTRLTVV.

This clonotype was observed at least ten times. The rearrangement joins TRBV30 to TRBJ2-7; 10 bases line up with TRBD2. Germline V lookup: CDR1 GTSNPN, CDR2 SVGIG (reference sequence). The CDR3 runs to 15 residues. J was trimmed by 2 bases and V by 2 bases; bases with no gene match: 6. CDR3 coding DNA: TGTGCCTGGAGTTCTGGACTAGCGGTAACCTACGAGCAGTACTTC. This translates into CAWSSGLAVTYEQYF. Combining the CDR3 with reference TRBV30 and TRBJ2-7 gives the whole variable domain SQTIHQWPATLVQPVGSPLSLECTVEGTSNPNLYWYRQAAGRGLQLLFYSVGIGQISSEVPQNLSASRPQDRQFILSSKKLLLSDSGFYLCAWSSGLAVTYEQYFGPGTRLTVT.

There are many counts of this clonotype. The chain links TRBV20-1 to TRBJ2-1; TRBD2 aligns across 12 bases. The CDR3 loop spans 14 amino acids. The germline V gene encodes CDR1 DFQATT and CDR2 SNEGSKA (reference sequence). With V trimmed by 6 bases and J by 5 bases, 5 bases remained unmatched. The CDR3 sequence: CSAGRLAGDNEQFF. In nucleotides, the CDR3 is TGCAGTGCCGGGCGACTAGCGGGAGACAATGAGCAGTTCTTC.

This clonotype was counted ten times or more. The rearrangement joins TRBV20-1 to TRBJ2-3; 8 bases fit TRBD1. V trimming: 6 bases; J trimming: 4 bases; junction bases outside the gene matches: 12. This CDR3 region has 15 residues. Per germline, CDR1 DFQATT and CDR2 SNEGSKA (reference sequence). In nucleotides, the CDR3 is TGCAGTGCCGACAGCCGGACAGGGACGGCAGATACGCAGTATTTT. Its protein product is CSADSRTGTADTQYF.

This clonotype was recorded many times. This rearrangement joins TRBV12-3 or TRBV12-4 to TRBJ1-5, with 9 bases aligning to TRBD1. The CDR3 length is 16 residues. The V segment lost 8 bases and the J segment 7 bases; nucleotides outside the gene matches: 15. The CDR3 loop is CASVRGPGQGIQPQHF. In nucleotides, the CDR3 is TGTGCCAGCGTAAGGGGCCCGGGACAGGGAATCCAGCCCCAGCATTTT.

This chain joins TRBV30 and TRBJ2-2; D gene uncertain. V gave up 2 bases and J gave up 6 bases, with 1 base separating them. CDR3 size: 10 residues. Germline assignment: CDR1 GTSNPN and CDR2 SVGIG (reference sequence). The CDR3 protein is CAWSSGELFF. The CDR3 DNA reads TGTGCCTGGAGTTCCGGGGAGCTGTTTTTT.

The table lists this clonotype with many counts. The genes are TRBV10-3 and TRBJ2-5; the D gene is possibly TRBD2 (7 bases). There are 15 residues in the CDR3. Germline V gene data show CDR1 as ENHRY and CDR2 as SYGVKD. V was pared by 2 bases and J by 5 bases, with 15 bases between. The CDR3 DNA is TGTGCCATCAGTGAGGGTGTAGGGGGAGGGGAGACCCAGTACTTC. Translating gives CAISEGVGGGETQYF.

At least ten counts were recorded for this clonotype. The V and J genes are TRBV5-1 and TRBJ2-5; D possibly corresponds to TRBD2 (6 bases). The V end lost 4 bases, the J end lost 5 bases, and 12 bases lay between the germline ends. Germline V gives CDR1 SGHRS, CDR2 YFSETQ. The CDR3 covers 13 residues. CDR3 region: CASSLSSGETQYF. The CDR3 DNA reads TGCGCCAGCAGCCTCTCGAGCGGGGAGACCCAGTACTTC. The entire variable domain, with the rest obtained from reference TRBV5-1 and TRBJ2-5, is as follows: KAGVTQTPRYLIKTRGQQVTLSCSPISGHRSVSWYQQTPGQGLQFLFEYFSETQRNKGNFPGRFSGRQFSNSRSEMNVSTLELGDSALYLCASSLSSGETQYFGPGTRLLVL.

This clonotype turned up a few times. CDR3 loop: CASRDNPGTGGFYEQYF. CDR3 nucleotides: TGCGCCAGCAGAGACAATCCCGGGACAGGGGGCTTCTACGAGCAGTACTTC. The chain combines TRBV5-1 with TRBJ2-7; TRBD1 matches at 12 bases. After removal of 5 bases from V and 3 bases from J, the junction contained 12 bases not matched to a gene. Germline lookup yields CDR1 SGHRS and CDR2 YFSETQ. The CDR3 sequence is 17 residues long.

In its sample, this clonotype was seen many times. The CDR3 coding sequence is TGTGCCAGCAACCTACCAGGGGGCAATGAGCAGTTCTTC. It translates to CASNLPGGNEQFF. This rearrangement joins TRBV12-3 or TRBV12-4 to TRBJ2-1; 7 nucleotides agree with TRBD1. The CDR3 has 13 residues. V lost 7 bases and J lost 6; bases outside the gene matches: 6.

This clonotype appeared many times. V and J are TRBV5-6 and TRBJ2-1; 9 bases match TRBD2. After removal of 3 bases from V and 4 bases from J, the junction contained 8 bases not matched to a gene. The CDR3 runs 16 residues. Per the germline V gene, CDR1 is SGHDT and CDR2 is YYEEEE. The CDR3 DNA reads as TGTGCCAGCAGCTGGACGTCTAGCGGGGCTTACAATGAGCAGTTCTTC. Translated, it gives CASSWTSSGAYNEQFF.

This chain uses TRBV5-5 with TRBJ1-1; the match to TRBD1 covers 12 bases. J was trimmed by 1 base and V by 2 bases; bases with no gene match: 9. This CDR3 has 18 amino acids. CDR1 and CDR2 from the germline V gene are SGHKS and YYEKEE (reference sequence). In DNA form, the CDR3 reads TGTGCCAGCAGCTTAAGGTCCGGGACAGGGGGCGCGAACACTGAAGCTTTCTTT. Protein: CASSLRSGTGGANTEAFF.

In its sample, this clonotype was seen many times. V gene TRBV6-1 combines with J gene TRBJ2-7; D is unresolved. The CDR3 is 14 residues long. The germline CDR1 and CDR2 sequences are MNHNS and SASEGT. V gave up 3 bases and J gave up 3 bases, with 12 bases separating them. CDR3: CASSEDNPFYEQYF. CDR3 nucleotide sequence: TGTGCCAGCAGTGAGGATAACCCCTTCTACGAGCAGTACTTC.

This clonotype was counted ten times or more. This chain links TRBV4-3 with TRBJ1-6; D call uncertain. V was clipped by 4 bases and J by 10 bases, with 17 bases between them. CDR1 is LGHNA and CDR2 is YSLEER in the germline V gene. This CDR3 comprises 15 residues. CDR3 protein: CASSLESPGGSPLHF. The DNA for the CDR3 is TGCGCCAGCAGCCTAGAATCCCCGGGTGGGTCACCCCTCCACTTT.

The rearrangement joins TRBV7-8 to TRBJ2-1, with 8 positions matching TRBD2. This CDR3 comprises 15 residues. Germline assignment: CDR1 SGHVS and CDR2 FQNEAQ. The junction had 7 bases not matched to a gene; V was cut back by 6 bases and J by 3 bases. CDR3 bases: TGTGCCAGCAGTACGGGGGGGACTATCTACAATGAGCAGTTCTTC. Its translation is CASSTGGTIYNEQFF.

In this sample, this clonotype turned up many times. The rearrangement links TRBV10-3 to TRBJ2-1; 7 bases are a match to TRBD1. With 9 bases clipped from V and 4 bases from J, the junction kept 9 bases outside the gene matches. CDR1 is ENHRY and CDR2 is SYGVKD in the germline V gene. The CDR3 totals 14 residues. CDR3 sequence reads: CAIRQGTVYNEQFF. CDR3 sequence (DNA): TGTGCCATAAGACAGGGCACCGTTTACAATGAGCAGTTCTTC.

The chain has TRBV3-1 and TRBJ2-6; no clear D. Germline loops: CDR1 LGHDT, CDR2 YNNKEL (reference sequence). Between the trimmed V and J ends, which lost 6 bases and 4 bases, there was a span of 19 bases. This CDR3 is 17 amino acids long. This CDR3 reads CASSQSDGSGGANVLTF. The CDR3 DNA reads as TGTGCCAGCAGTCAGTCGGACGGCTCCGGCGGGGCCAACGTCCTGACTTTC.

This clonotype has at least ten counts. CDR3 sequence reads: CASSFQGAGISGELFF. DNA for the CDR3: TGTGCCAGCAGTTTCCAGGGGGCCGGTATTTCCGGGGAGCTGTTTTTT. The chain recombines TRBV28 with TRBJ2-2; 8 nucleotides match TRBD1. The CDR3 runs to 16 residues. V shed 3 bases, J shed 6 bases, and the junction held 9 bases outside the gene matches. The V gene's germline CDR1 is MDHEN and CDR2 SYDVKM.

This clonotype was picked up many times. V gene TRBV12-3 or TRBV12-4 combines with J gene TRBJ2-2; 11 nucleotides match TRBD2. The ends lost 1 base at V and 4 bases at J; junction bases unmatched: 14. CDR3 length: 20 amino acids. The chain's CDR3 is CASSLGQRLAGGPSTGELFF. The CDR3 bases are TGTGCCAGCAGTTTAGGGCAGCGATTAGCGGGAGGGCCAAGCACCGGGGAGCTGTTTTTT.

The table lists this clonotype with a count of one. The chain links TRBV5-5 to TRBJ2-1, with D unresolved. Trimming took 4 bases from V and 0 from J, leaving 14 bases between them. The CDR3 has 16 residues. CDR1 is SGHKS, CDR2 YYEKEE, per germline (reference sequence). CDR3 DNA: TGTGCCAGCAGCCCCGGGCGCGTCAGCTCCTACAATGAGCAGTTCTTC. Encoded protein: CASSPGRVSSYNEQFF. The whole variable domain, remainder taken from reference TRBV5-5 and TRBJ2-1, is DAGVTQSPTHLIKTRGQQVTLRCSPISGHKSVSWYQQVLGQGPQFIFQYYEKEERGRGNFPDRFSARQFPNYSSELNVNALLLGDSALYLCASSPGRVSSYNEQFFGPGTRLTVL.

This clonotype was counted a few times. The CDR3 region has the DNA TGTGCCAGCTCACCACCTACTAGCACAGATACGCAGTATTTT. It encodes CASSPPTSTDTQYF. J is TRBJ2-3 and V is TRBV18, with no clear D. The CDR3 has 14 amino acids. V was shortened by 0 bases and J by 0 bases, with 4 bases between the two germline ends. Germline loops: CDR1 KGHSH, CDR2 LQKENI. Based on the CDR3 plus reference TRBV18 and TRBJ2-3, the full variable domain is NAGVMQNPRHLVRRRGQEARLRCSPMKGHSHVYWYRQLPEEGLKFMVYLQKENIIDESGMPKERFSAEFPKEGPSILRIQQVVRGDSAAYFCASSPPTSTDTQYFGPGTRLTVL.

The J gene is TRBJ2-2, the V gene TRBV7-2, with D maybe TRBD1 (6 bases). Germline-derived CDR1 and CDR2 are SGHTA and FQGNSA. This CDR3 contains 15 residues. The V end lost 3 bases, the J end lost 1 base, and 9 bases lay between the germline ends. CDR3 DNA sequence: TGTGCCAGCAGCTTGACAGGAGAGAACACCGGGGAGCTGTTTTTT. It yields the protein CASSLTGENTGELFF.

This clonotype was seen ten or more times. The chain has TRBV12-3 or TRBV12-4 and TRBJ2-5; TRBD2 might be the D (5 bases). The CDR3 covers 15 residues. V dropped 7 bases and J dropped 1 base, with 16 bases sitting between them. The DNA for the CDR3 is TGTGCCAGCACCCTCGGGATGGGCTTCCAAGAGACCCAGTACTTC. Protein: CASTLGMGFQETQYF.

In this sample, this clonotype turned up many times. The chain's CDR3 is CSAPLRTELNYGYTF. DNA for the CDR3: TGCAGTGCTCCCTTGAGGACAGAGTTGAACTATGGCTACACCTTC. The rearrangement uses TRBV20-1 and TRBJ1-2; a possible D gene is TRBD1 (6 bases). CDR1 and CDR2 (germline): DFQATT, SNEGSKA (reference sequence). CDR3 size: 15 residues. V was trimmed by 5 bases and J by 2 bases, leaving 18 bases between them.

This clonotype was picked up a small number of times. This sequence joins TRBV18 and TRBJ1-3; D may be TRBD1 (5 bases). Germline lookup yields CDR1 KGHSH and CDR2 LQKENI. There are 15 residues in the CDR3. Trimming stripped 5 bases from V and 4 bases from J, with 15 bases between. This chain's CDR3 is CASSASGTEGNTIYF. As DNA, the CDR3 is TGTGCCAGCTCAGCGTCCGGGACGGAGGGAAACACCATATATTTT.

The gene calls are TRBV20-1 and TRBJ1-2, with D tentatively TRBD1 (6 bases). Germline V CDR1 and CDR2: DFQATT, SNEGSKA (reference sequence). Trimming cost V 3 bases and J 1 base, with 15 bases left between them. The CDR3 covers 15 residues. Here the CDR3 DNA reads TGCAGTGCTAGGGGATCGGACAGCCTTAACTATGGCTACACCTTC. Protein sequence: CSARGSDSLNYGYTF.

This clonotype has a count of ten or more. The V gene is TRBV29-1, the J gene TRBJ2-7; D is tentatively TRBD1 or TRBD2 (5 bases each). The CDR3 length is 13 residues. The V and J ends lost 6 bases and 3 bases respectively, with 15 bases between them. CDR1 is SQVTM and CDR2 is ANQGSEA in the germline V gene. CDR3 coding DNA: TGCAGCGTCCGGCTCAGGGACGACTACGAGCAGTACTTC. It translates to CSVRLRDDYEQYF.

This clonotype was counted ten times or more. J is TRBJ1-3 and V is TRBV12-3 or TRBV12-4; D remains ambiguous. The CDR3 has 14 amino acids. V was clipped by 3 bases and J by 1 base, with 7 bases between them. The CDR3 is CASSFWGSGNTIYF. In nucleotides, the CDR3 is TGTGCCAGCAGTTTTTGGGGTTCTGGAAACACCATATATTTT.